The text below deals with one T cell receptor beta chain. The germline gives CDR1 SGHTS, CDR2 YDEGEE. This CDR3 comprises 15 residues. Trimming removed 3 bases from V and 7 bases from J; junction bases left unmatched: 13. This sample stems from a study of blood T cell repertoires in COVID-19. Measured with immunoSEQ multiplex PCR; TCRdb has only the in-frame clones, and not every one. Of 200,000 to 300,000 clones listed, around 92% are singletons. The sample was peripheral blood. The receptor was derived from a person aged 18 to 30 with COVID-19, enrolled during active disease. The chain couples TRBV5-8 to TRBJ2-7, with 7 nucleotides matching TRBD2. The CDR3, as DNA: TGTGCCAGCAGCTGGTCGGGCGGGGGATTTGGAGAGCAGTACTTC. Translation: CASSWSGGGFGEQYF.